This paragraph reports one T cell receptor beta chain. Its cognate antigen is unknown. V lost 4 bases and J 1 base, leaving 13 bases between the germline ends. The V gene's germline CDR1 is SGDLS and CDR2 YYNGEE. CDR3 length: 15 amino acids. The record originates from a study of T cell responses to AZD1222 COVID-19 vaccine. Study-level results: Per reports, nearly half of all spike-specific TCRs target regions that are unmutated in variants. The peak T cell response came first, and repertoires were sampled only after it.

Libraries were prepared by immunoSEQ multiplex PCR; TCRdb keeps only in-frame clonotypes and omits some of them. The table lists nearly 110,000 clones, approximately 90% of them singletons. The source was peripheral blood, collected 28 days after the second AZD1222 dose. The chain is built from TRBV9 and TRBJ2-3, with D possibly matching TRBD1 (6 bases). The TCR comes from an adult who received the AZD1222 COVID-19 vaccine. CDR3 sequence: CASSPWGRGTDTQYF. DNA for the CDR3: TGTGCCAGCAGCCCGTGGGGGCGGGGCACAGATACGCAGTATTTT. Looking up the rest from reference TRBV9 and TRBJ2-3 gives the full variable domain: DSGVTQTPKHLITATGQRVTLRCSPRSGDLSVYWYQQSLDQGLQFLIQYYNGEERAKGNILERFSAQQFPDLHSELNLSSLELGDSALYFCASSPWGRGTDTQYFGPGTRLTVL.